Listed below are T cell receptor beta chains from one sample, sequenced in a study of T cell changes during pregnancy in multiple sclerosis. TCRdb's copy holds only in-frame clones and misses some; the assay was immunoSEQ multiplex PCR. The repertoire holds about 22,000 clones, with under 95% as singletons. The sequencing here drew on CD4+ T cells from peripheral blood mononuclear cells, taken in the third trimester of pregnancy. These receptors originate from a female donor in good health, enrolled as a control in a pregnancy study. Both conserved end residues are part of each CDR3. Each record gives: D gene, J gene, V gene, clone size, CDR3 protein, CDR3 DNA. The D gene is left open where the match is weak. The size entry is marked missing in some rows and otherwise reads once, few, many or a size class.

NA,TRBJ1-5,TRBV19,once,CASSIGGRVAVQPQHF,TGTGCCAGTAGTATTGGAGGGAGGGTAGCAGTGCAGCCCCAGCATTTT
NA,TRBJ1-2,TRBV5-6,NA,CASSLDTANYGYTF,TGTGCCAGCAGCTTGGACACAGCTAACTATGGCTACACCTTC
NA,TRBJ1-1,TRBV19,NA,CASLRSRASMNTEAFF,TGTGCCAGTCTCCGGAGCCGTGCCTCAATGAACACTGAAGCTTTCTTT
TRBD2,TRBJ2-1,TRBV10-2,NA,CATLSGRAKNEQFF,TGCGCCACCCTTAGCGGGAGGGCCAAGAATGAGCAGTTCTTC
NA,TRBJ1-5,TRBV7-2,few,CASSLDRVQPQHF,TGTGCCAGCAGCTTAGACAGGGTTCAGCCCCAGCATTTT
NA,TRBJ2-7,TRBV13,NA,CASNRGSYEQYF,TGTGCCAGCAACCGAGGGTCCTACGAGCAGTACTTC
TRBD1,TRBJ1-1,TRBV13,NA,CASSSTGLKNTEAFF,TGTGCCAGCAGCTCGACAGGGCTCAAGAACACTGAAGCTTTCTTT
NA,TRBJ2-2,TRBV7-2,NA,CASSPLDNTGELFF,TGTGCCAGCAGCCCTCTAGATAACACCGGGGAGCTGTTTTTT
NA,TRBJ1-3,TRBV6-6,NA,CASSYSDGGNTIYF,TGTGCCAGCAGTTACTCAGACGGGGGAAACACCATATATTTT
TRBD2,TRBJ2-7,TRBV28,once,CASSFFQRGPYEQYF,TGTGCCAGCAGTTTTTTTCAGCGGGGCCCCTACGAGCAGTACTTC
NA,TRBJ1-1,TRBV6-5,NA,CASSTTRQGATEAFF,TGTGCCAGCAGTACGACCCGACAAGGGGCGACTGAAGCTTTCTTT
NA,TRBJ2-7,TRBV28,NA,CASLLSGRPYEQYF,TGTGCCAGCCTCCTCAGCGGGCGACCCTACGAGCAGTACTTC
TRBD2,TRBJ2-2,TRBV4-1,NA,CASKKLAVNTGELFF,TGCGCCAGCAAGAAGCTAGCGGTGAACACCGGGGAGCTGTTTTTT
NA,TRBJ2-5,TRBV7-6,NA,CASSPQISGQETQYF,TGTGCCAGCAGCCCCCAAATTAGCGGCCAAGAGACCCAGTACTTC
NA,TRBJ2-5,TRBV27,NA,CASSSGVRETQYF,TGTGCCAGCAGTTCGGGGGTACGGGAGACCCAGTACTTC
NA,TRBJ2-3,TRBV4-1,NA,CASSQEGRGRGDTQYF,TGCGCCAGCAGCCAAGAAGGCAGGGGACGTGGAGATACGCAGTATTTT
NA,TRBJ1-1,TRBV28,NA,CASRRRGANTEAFF,TGTGCCAGCAGGCGCAGGGGCGCGAACACTGAAGCTTTCTTT
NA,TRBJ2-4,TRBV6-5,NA,CASSSLFGTKNIQYF,TGTGCCAGCAGTTCCCTGTTCGGGACCAAAAACATTCAGTACTTC
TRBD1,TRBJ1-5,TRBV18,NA,CASSITGTGGPNQPQHF,TGTGCCAGCTCAATAACCGGGACAGGGGGCCCGAATCAGCCCCAGCATTTT
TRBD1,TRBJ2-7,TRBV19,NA,CASSWTGSYEQYF,TGTGCCAGTAGTTGGACAGGGTCATACGAGCAGTACTTC
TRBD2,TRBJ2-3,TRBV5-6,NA,CASSLELAGTDTQYF,TGTGCCAGCAGCTTGGAACTAGCGGGCACAGATACGCAGTATTTT
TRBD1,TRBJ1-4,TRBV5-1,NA,CASSSGTGPATNEKLFF,TGCGCCAGCAGCTCCGGGACAGGACCTGCAACTAATGAAAAACTGTTTTTT
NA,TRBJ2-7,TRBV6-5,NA,CASRPTDYEQYF,TGTGCCAGCAGACCCACAGATTACGAGCAGTACTTC
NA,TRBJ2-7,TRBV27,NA,CASSPARGAGGPHEQYF,TGTGCCAGCAGTCCGGCGCGGGGGGCAGGGGGTCCCCACGAGCAGTACTTC
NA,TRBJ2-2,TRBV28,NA,CASSLQGGDTGELFF,TGTGCCAGCAGCCTACAGGGGGGGGACACCGGGGAGCTGTTTTTT
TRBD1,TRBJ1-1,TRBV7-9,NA,CASHPFEQGINEAFF,TGTGCCAGCCACCCGTTCGAACAGGGGATCAATGAAGCTTTCTTT
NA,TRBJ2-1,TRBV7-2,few,CASSLVVRSYNEQFF,TGTGCCAGCAGCTTAGTGGTCAGATCCTACAATGAGCAGTTCTTC
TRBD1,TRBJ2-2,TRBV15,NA,CATSLTGAIAGELFF,TGTGCCACCAGTCTGACAGGGGCTATAGCCGGGGAGCTGTTTTTT
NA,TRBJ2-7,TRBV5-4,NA,CASSLGDSQRPYEQYF,TGTGCCAGCAGCTTGGGGGACTCACAGAGGCCCTACGAGCAGTACTTC
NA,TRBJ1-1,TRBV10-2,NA,CASRPVSYTEAFF,TGCGCCAGCAGGCCAGTTTCCTACACTGAAGCTTTCTTT
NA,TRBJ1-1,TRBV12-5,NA,CASGLTQGGNTEAFF,TGTGCTAGTGGTTTGACGCAGGGAGGGAACACTGAAGCTTTCTTT
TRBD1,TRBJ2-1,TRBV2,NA,CASSGDSWEFF,TGTGCCAGCAGTGGGGACAGTTGGGAGTTCTTC
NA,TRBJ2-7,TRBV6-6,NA,CASSYPPGRAAYEQYF,TGTGCCAGCAGTTACCCCCCCGGCAGGGCGGCCTACGAGCAGTACTTC
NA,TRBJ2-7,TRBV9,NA,CASSASEGYEQYF,TGTGCCAGCAGCGCCTCTGAGGGCTACGAGCAGTACTTC
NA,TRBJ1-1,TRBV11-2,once,CASSPIYDSEAFF,TGTGCCAGCAGCCCTATCTATGACTCTGAAGCTTTCTTT
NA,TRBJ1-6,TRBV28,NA,CASSPTTGYSPLHF,TGTGCCAGCAGCCCTACCACAGGATATTCACCCCTCCACTTT
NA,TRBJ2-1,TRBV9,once,CASSVGGGEYNEQFF,TGTGCCAGCAGCGTAGGTGGCGGGGAATACAATGAGCAGTTCTTC
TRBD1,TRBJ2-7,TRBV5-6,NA,CASSPRDSYEQYF,TGTGCCAGCAGCCCCCGGGACAGTTACGAGCAGTACTTC
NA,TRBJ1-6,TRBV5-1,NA,CASSFGEYNSPLHF,TGCGCCAGCAGCTTTGGGGAGTATAATTCACCCCTCCACTTT
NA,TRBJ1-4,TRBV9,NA,CASSPRDSYNEKLFF,TGTGCCAGCAGCCCCCGAGACAGTTATAATGAAAAACTGTTTTTT
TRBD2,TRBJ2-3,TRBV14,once,CASSLRDYTDTQYF,TGTGCCAGCAGCCTCCGGGACTATACAGATACGCAGTATTTT
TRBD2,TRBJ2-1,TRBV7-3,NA,CASSLKGLAGGAHNEQFF,TGTGCCAGCAGCTTAAAAGGGTTAGCGGGGGGCGCGCACAATGAGCAGTTCTTC
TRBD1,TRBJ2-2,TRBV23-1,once,CSRQGDTGELFF,TGCTCCAGACAGGGGGACACCGGGGAGCTGTTTTTT
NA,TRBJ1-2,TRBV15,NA,CATSRNRDGGYTF,TGTGCCACCAGCAGGAACAGGGACGGAGGCTACACCTTC
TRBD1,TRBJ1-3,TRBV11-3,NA,CASSPGQIPGNTIYF,TGTGCCAGCAGCCCGGGACAGATCCCTGGAAACACCATATATTTT
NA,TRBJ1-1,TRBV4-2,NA,CASSQGTAKNTEAFF,TGTGCCAGCAGCCAAGGGACAGCTAAGAACACTGAAGCTTTCTTT